Below, 10 T cell receptor beta chains from the same sample are listed, as sequenced in a study of T-cell reconstitution after alpha-beta-depleted transplantation in children. Preparation of the TCRbeta library involved a method that used unique molecular identifiers. Via MiXCR, TCRdb re-called the PCR reads, giving one row per CDR3 protein. The table lists roughly 180,000 distinct CDR3 sequences, over 8.5% of them singletons. The input for sequencing was PBMCs, taken before TCRalphabeta/CD19-depleted stem cell transplant. All receptors derive from a boy aged 2 to 10 with acute myeloid leukemia, due to receive a stem cell transplant.

This clonotype has at least ten counts. This chain uses TRBV6-5 with TRBJ2-1; 9 nucleotides line up with TRBD2. The CDR3 contains 15 residues. In germline, CDR1 is MNHEY, CDR2 SVGAGI. With 7 bases clipped from V and 7 bases from J, the junction kept 11 bases outside the gene matches. CDR3 residues: CASTYRGRASNEQFF. The CDR3 DNA is TGTGCCAGCACCTACCGCGGGAGGGCCTCTAATGAGCAGTTCTTC.

As concerns this clonotype: A much larger clone differs by one base, so this may be a read error. This CDR3 fails to terminate in the conserved phenylalanine or tryptophan, so it likely reflects a read error. This chain connects TRBV24-1 to TRBJ2-2; D remains ambiguous. CDR3 size: 11 residues. Trimming stripped 6 bases from V and 7 bases from J, with 5 bases between. Germline V gives CDR1 KGHDR, CDR2 SFDVKD. Written as DNA, the CDR3 is TGTGCCACCAGTTTGGACGGGGAGCTGTTTTTG. Residues: CATSLDGELFL.

This clonotype was seen more than once but under ten times. The genes are TRBV4-2 and TRBJ1-5; TRBD1 is a possible D gene (5 bases). This CDR3 comprises 14 residues. V dropped 0 bases and J dropped 9 bases, with 12 bases sitting between them. Germline V gives CDR1 LGHNA, CDR2 YNFKEQ. The CDR3 DNA sequence: TGTGCCAGCAGCCAAGAAGGAAGGGGATGGCCCCAGCATTTT. Its translation: CASSQEGRGWPQHF.

This clonotype was recorded at least ten times. The chain has TRBV6-2 or TRBV6-3 and TRBJ2-2; 11 bases align to TRBD2. With 1 base clipped from V and 13 bases from J, the junction kept 2 bases outside the gene matches. The CDR3 runs to 13 residues. Germline CDR1 is MNHEY and CDR2 is SVGEGT. The CDR3 here is CASSYYGLAGLFF. The DNA for the CDR3 is TGTGCCAGCAGTTACTACGGACTAGCGGGGCTGTTTTTT.

Many counts were recorded for this clonotype. The rearrangement uses TRBV20-1 and TRBJ1-1, with a weak D call TRBD1 (6 bases). The V gene lost 6 bases and the J gene lost 0 bases, with 14 bases spanning the gap. Germline V lookup: CDR1 DFQATT, CDR2 SNEGSKA (reference sequence). The CDR3 is 14 amino acids. The CDR3 DNA follows: TGCAGTGCCTGGAAAGGGGGGGTGAACACTGAAGCTTTCTTT. Protein: CSAWKGGVNTEAFF.

This clonotype was counted between two and nine times. The chain joins TRBV3-1 to TRBJ2-6; 16 nucleotides match TRBD2. J was trimmed by 0 bases and V by 2 bases; bases with no gene match: 10. The CDR3 sequence is 22 residues long. CDR1 LGHDT and CDR2 YNNKEL come from the germline V gene (reference sequence). CDR3 amino acids: CASSQIAGTSGRAVSGANVLTF. The CDR3, as DNA: TGTGCCAGCAGCCAAATAGCCGGGACTAGCGGGAGGGCAGTCTCTGGGGCCAACGTCCTGACTTTC.

This clonotype was recorded at least ten times. The rearrangement joins TRBV28 to TRBJ1-4; 7 bases agree with TRBD1. CDR3 size: 15 residues. V was pared by 6 bases and J by 2 bases, with 6 bases of the junction left unmatched. Germline CDR1 and CDR2: MDHEN and SYDVKM. CDR3 DNA: TGTGCCAGCAGGCACGGAGGGGGCACTAATGAAAAACTGTTTTTT. This gives the protein CASRHGGGTNEKLFF.

This clonotype was observed at least ten times. The genes are TRBV19 and TRBJ2-1, with no clear D. Trimming took 5 bases from V and 2 from J, leaving 13 bases between them. The germline V gene encodes CDR1 LNHDA and CDR2 SQIVND (reference sequence). This CDR3 has 15 amino acids. CDR3 in amino acids: CASSLGAVAYNEQFF. The DNA for the CDR3 is TGTGCCAGTAGTCTGGGTGCGGTGGCCTACAATGAGCAGTTCTTC.

This clonotype appeared many times. The chain is built from TRBV20-1 and TRBJ2-2; D is perhaps TRBD1 (6 bases). Germline V gene data show CDR1 as DFQATT and CDR2 as SNEGSKA (reference sequence). This CDR3 region has 15 residues. V was trimmed by 2 bases and J by 1 base, leaving 11 bases between them. CDR3 DNA: TGCAGTGCTAGACCAGGGGTTTTGAACACCGGGGAGCTGTTTTTT. Translation: CSARPGVLNTGELFF.

Many counts were recorded for this clonotype. The DNA of the CDR3 is TGCAGCGTTGCGACTAGCGGGGCTTCCTACGAGCAGTACTTC. This codes for CSVATSGASYEQYF. The V gene is TRBV29-1, the J gene TRBJ2-7; the match to TRBD2 covers 11 bases. The CDR3 consists of 14 residues. J gave up 1 base and V 4 bases, and 3 bases lay outside the gene matches. Germline lookup yields CDR1 SQVTM and CDR2 ANQGSEA.